The 23 T cell receptor beta chains below were found in one sample sequenced in a study of blood T cell repertoires in COVID-19. Assay: immunoSEQ multiplex PCR; the TCRdb copy retains only in-frame clones and omits some. The table has roughly 250,000 clones, about four fifths seen once. The sample consisted of peripheral blood. The receptors come from a man aged 50 or older with acute or convalescent COVID-19.

This clone has just one count. The chain recombines TRBV7-3 with TRBJ2-3; maybe TRBD1 (5 bases). The V gene's germline CDR1 is SGHTA and CDR2 FQGTGA. Trimming left V 5 bases short and J 5 bases short, with 11 bases between. This CDR3 is built from 13 residues. The CDR3 DNA reads as TGTGCCAGCAGCGGGGCTGGGCTAGATACGCAGTATTTT. Translating it yields CASSGAGLDTQYF.

The chain is built from TRBV28 and TRBJ2-6, with 7 bases identical to TRBD2. Per germline, CDR1 MDHEN and CDR2 SYDVKM. This CDR3 has 19 amino acids. Losses at the gene ends were 5 bases for V and 0 bases for J; bases not matched to a gene: 13. This CDR3 reads CASSHSPGGGLSGANVLTF. The DNA for the CDR3 is TGTGCCAGCAGTCATTCCCCTGGGGGGGGACTCTCTGGGGCCAACGTCCTGACTTTC.

The rearrangement joins TRBV18 to TRBJ2-1; D is possibly TRBD1 (5 bases). CDR1 is KGHSH, CDR2 LQKENI, per germline. V lost 3 bases and J lost 9, with 15 bases in between. The CDR3 runs 14 residues. Here the CDR3 reads CASSPQGGVGEQFF. The CDR3, as DNA: TGTGCCAGCTCACCCCAGGGCGGCGTGGGTGAGCAGTTCTTC.

This sequence joins TRBV29-1 and TRBJ2-7; 9 nucleotides line up with TRBD1. The CDR3 totals 14 residues. Germline V gives CDR1 SQVTM, CDR2 ANQGSEA. With 3 bases clipped from V and 5 bases from J, the junction kept 8 bases outside the gene matches. The CDR3 loop is CSVDDRGNTNEQYF. The CDR3 DNA follows: TGCAGCGTTGATGACAGGGGGAATACTAACGAGCAGTACTTC.

The chain combines TRBV2 with TRBJ2-6; 7 bases fit TRBD1. There are 15 residues in the CDR3. Germline V gives CDR1 SNHLY, CDR2 FYNNEI. V lost 6 bases, J lost 4 bases, and 6 bases stayed unmatched. CDR3 residues: CASSLQGTGANVLTF. CDR3 sequence (DNA): TGTGCCAGCAGCTTACAGGGGACCGGGGCCAACGTCCTGACTTTC. Full variable domain (remainder filled in from reference TRBV2 and TRBJ2-6): EPEVTQTPSHQVTQMGQEVILRCVPISNHLYFYWYRQILGQKVEFLVSFYNNEISEKSEIFDDQFSVERPDGSNFTLKIRSTKLEDSAMYFCASSLQGTGANVLTFGAGSRLTVL.

V and J are TRBV30 and TRBJ1-2, with TRBD1 matching 7 bases. J was trimmed by 5 bases and V by 5 bases; bases with no gene match: 2. Germline V gene sequence: CDR1 GTSNPN, CDR2 SVGIG (reference sequence). The CDR3 runs 11 residues. The CDR3 loop is CAWDRVYGYTF. The CDR3 bases are TGTGCCTGGGACAGGGTATATGGCTACACCTTC.

The chain employs TRBV12-3 or TRBV12-4 and TRBJ1-2; D uncertain. The CDR3 runs 12 residues. The V end was cut by 5 bases, the J end by 3 bases, with 7 bases between. The CDR3 DNA sequence: TGTGCCAGCAGTCAGGATCACTATGGCTACACCTTC. Its protein product is CASSQDHYGYTF.

This rearrangement joins TRBV5-1 to TRBJ2-6; 7 bases agree with TRBD1. CDR1 is SGHRS and CDR2 is YFSETQ in the germline V gene. With V trimmed by 6 bases and J by 2 bases, 2 bases remained unmatched. The CDR3 length is 14 residues. The CDR3 region has the DNA TGCGCCAGCACGCAGGGGGCTGGGGCCAACGTCCTGACTTTC. Translation: CASTQGAGANVLTF.

The sample holds a few counts of this clone. The chain recombines TRBV30 with TRBJ1-5, with unresolved D. From germline, CDR1 is GTSNPN and CDR2 SVGIG (reference sequence). V lost 2 bases, J lost 5 bases, and 13 bases lay in between. The length of the CDR3 is 14 residues. The CDR3 loop is CAWSLRDSYQPQHF. In DNA form, the CDR3 reads TGTGCCTGGAGTCTGCGTGATTCCTATCAGCCCCAGCATTTT.

The chain uses TRBV28 and TRBJ2-7, with D maybe TRBD2 (6 bases). Germline CDR1 MDHEN, CDR2 SYDVKM. Trimming stripped 3 bases from V and 2 bases from J, with 8 bases between. This CDR3 spans 13 amino acids. The CDR3 DNA follows: TGTGCCAGCAGTTTTCTAGCGACCTACGAGCAGTACTTC. As protein: CASSFLATYEQYF.

The chain employs TRBV28 and TRBJ1-6; D remains unclear. The CDR3 length is 14 residues. Trimming cost V 3 bases and J 10 bases, with 13 bases left between them. The germline gives CDR1 MDHEN, CDR2 SYDVKM. The CDR3 region has the DNA TGTGCCAGCAGTTTCAGCGGAGGAGGCTCACCCCTCCACTTT. Protein sequence: CASSFSGGGSPLHF.

The chain employs TRBV11-3 and TRBJ2-7, with D maybe TRBD2 (6 bases). V was clipped by 4 bases and J by 6 bases, with 13 bases between them. The CDR3 is made up of 13 amino acids. Germline V gives CDR1 SGHNT, CDR2 YENEEA. This CDR3 reads CASSSRGGGEQYF. The CDR3 DNA reads TGTGCCAGCAGCTCCCGGGGAGGTGGCGAGCAGTACTTC.

This rearrangement joins TRBV7-8 to TRBJ1-2; D is ambiguous. V gave up 1 base and J gave up 8 bases, with 20 bases separating them. The CDR3 runs to 16 residues. The germline CDR1 and CDR2 sequences are SGHVS and FQNEAQ. The CDR3 nucleotides are TGTGCCAGCAGCTTAGGCCCCGGCCAAGTTTTTAGCGGCTACACCTTC. Amino acid sequence: CASSLGPGQVFSGYTF.

This chain uses TRBV19 with TRBJ1-2; 10 bases line up with TRBD1. The trim removed 6 bases at V and 2 bases at J, leaving 3 bases unmatched. Germline loops: CDR1 LNHDA, CDR2 SQIVND (reference sequence). The CDR3 consists of 14 residues. In nucleotides, the CDR3 is TGTGCCAGTAGGGGACAGGGGAGGAACTATGGCTACACCTTC. It is translated as CASRGQGRNYGYTF.

A single count supports this clone. The chain carries TRBV4-2 and TRBJ2-7; D might be TRBD2 (6 bases). The CDR3 consists of 16 residues. V was trimmed by 1 base and J by 4 bases, leaving 17 bases between them. CDR1 is LGHNA and CDR2 is YNFKEQ in the germline V gene. CDR3 residues: CASSQVQGLGGYEQYF. CDR3 nucleotide sequence: TGTGCCAGCAGCCAAGTCCAGGGACTGGGGGGTTACGAGCAGTACTTC.

V and J are TRBV19 and TRBJ2-3; 8 bases are a match to TRBD1. The CDR3 is 15 amino acids. V lost 10 bases to trimming and J lost 1 base; unmatched junction nucleotides: 10. Germline CDR1 reads LNHDA; CDR2 reads SQIVND (reference sequence). CDR3 nucleotide sequence: TGTGCCACCCTAGGGGCAGGGGGCCGCACAGATACGCAGTATTTT. Protein product: CATLGAGGRTDTQYF.

The chain couples TRBV27 to TRBJ2-7, with D possibly TRBD1 on 6 matching bases. CDR1 and CDR2 from the germline V gene are MNHEY and SMNVEV (reference sequence). The CDR3 covers 12 residues. The V end was cut by 5 bases, the J end by 5 bases, with 10 bases between. As DNA, the CDR3 is TGTGCCAGCAGTCAGGGGCGGCACGAGCAGTACTTC. Amino acids: CASSQGRHEQYF.

This clone was seen a few times. The gene calls are TRBV18 and TRBJ2-7, with a weak D call TRBD1 (6 bases). Between the trimmed V and J ends, which lost 3 bases and 1 base, there was a span of 13 bases. CDR1 and CDR2 (germline): KGHSH, LQKENI. The CDR3 runs to 15 residues. This CDR3 is CASSPARTASYEQYF. DNA of the CDR3: TGTGCCAGCTCACCGGCTAGGACAGCTTCCTACGAGCAGTACTTC. Looking up the rest from reference TRBV18 and TRBJ2-7 gives the full variable domain: NAGVMQNPRHLVRRRGQEARLRCSPMKGHSHVYWYRQLPEEGLKFMVYLQKENIIDESGMPKERFSAEFPKEGPSILRIQQVVRGDSAAYFCASSPARTASYEQYFGPGTRLTVT.

The chain joins TRBV3-1 (or the pseudogene TRBV3-2) to TRBJ2-7; D perhaps matches TRBD2 (5 bases). Trimming took 1 base from V and 2 from J, leaving 9 bases between them. Germline CDR1 is LGHDT and CDR2 is YNNKEL (reference sequence). The CDR3 contains 14 residues. In DNA form, the CDR3 reads TGTGCCAGCAGCCAAGTATTCGGGGCCTACGAGCAGTACTTC. This sequence encodes CASSQVFGAYEQYF.

V is TRBV4-1 and J is TRBJ1-5, with unresolved D. The CDR3 is 16 amino acids. V gave up 0 bases and J gave up 3 bases, with 12 bases separating them. Germline CDR1 is MGHRA and CDR2 is YSYEKL. This CDR3 reads CASSQDSSIPNQPQHF. In nucleotides, the CDR3 is TGCGCCAGCAGCCAAGATAGTTCCATCCCCAATCAGCCCCAGCATTTT.

V is TRBV25-1 and J is TRBJ1-4, with 7 bases matching TRBD1. This CDR3 is built from 15 residues. Germline-derived CDR1 and CDR2 are MGHDK and SYGVNS. V was pared by 6 bases and J by 3 bases, with 7 bases of the junction left unmatched. This CDR3 reads CASRGQNGPNEKLFF. The CDR3 nucleotides are TGTGCCAGCAGGGGACAGAACGGCCCTAATGAAAAACTGTTTTTT. Looking up the rest from reference TRBV25-1 and TRBJ1-4 gives the full variable domain: EADIYQTPRYLVIGTGKKITLECSQTMGHDKMYWYQQDPGMELHLIHYSYGVNSTEKGDLSSESTVSRIRTEHFPLTLESARPSHTSQYLCASRGQNGPNEKLFFGSGTQLSVL.

The gene calls are TRBV7-9 and TRBJ1-1; weak D call: TRBD1 (6 bases). There are 14 residues in the CDR3. CDR1 and CDR2 (germline): SEHNR, FQNEAQ (reference sequence). Trimming took 1 base from V and 1 from J, leaving 7 bases between them. The CDR3 here is CASSLGTANTEAFF. The CDR3 DNA reads as TGTGCCAGCAGCTTAGGGACAGCGAACACTGAAGCTTTCTTT.

The chain combines TRBV30 with TRBJ2-5; D is perhaps TRBD2 (5 bases). V was trimmed by 4 bases and J by 2 bases, leaving 14 bases between them. The CDR3 consists of 14 residues. Germline CDR1 GTSNPN, CDR2 SVGIG (reference sequence). CDR3 loop: CAWTPEGPQETQYF. CDR3 DNA sequence: TGTGCCTGGACCCCTGAGGGTCCTCAAGAGACCCAGTACTTC.